This T cell receptor (beta chain) originates from a study of cytomegalovirus exposure and HLA in healthy donors. The CDR3 sequence is 14 residues long. Germline V gene data show CDR1 as KGHSH and CDR2 as LQKENI. The germline V and J ends were trimmed by 0 bases and 7 bases, with 12 bases remaining between them. Of note for this clone: Antigen: not known.

Findings of the study overall: Most TCR sequences were uncommon, yet certain public TCRs appeared in many donors. The listing of 150 or so TCR beta chains classed them as cytomegalovirus-associated. Specificity for CMV antigens was confirmed in vitro for three of the CMV-associated chains.

Sequenced by immunoSEQ multiplex PCR; TCRdb stores in-frame clones only, minus some. The top ten hold about 1.5% of the sample, which has some 170,000 clones, 85% to 90% seen once. The chain couples TRBV18 to TRBJ1-2; D might be TRBD1 (6 bases). This TCR was recovered from a woman aged 30 to 39 in good health and CMV-seronegative. The sequencing input was PBMCs. CDR3 nucleotide sequence: TGTGCCAGCTCACCACCGGTTTCAGGGGTTGGCTACACCTTC. As protein: CASSPPVSGVGYTF. Complete variable domain (other parts from reference TRBV18 and TRBJ1-2): NAGVMQNPRHLVRRRGQEARLRCSPMKGHSHVYWYRQLPEEGLKFMVYLQKENIIDESGMPKERFSAEFPKEGPSILRIQQVVRGDSAAYFCASSPPVSGVGYTFGSGTRLTVV.